The clone carrying this T cell receptor beta chain showed up just once. Its antigen remains unidentified. The data stem from a study of CD8+ T cells in alopecia areata. Study-level information: Treatment of the treated patients consisted of oral tofacitinib, 5 to 10 mg twice daily. Overall study findings and caveats: It was lesional scalp, especially alopecia totalis/universalis, that showed higher clonality than normal scalp. During tofacitinib treatment, many expanded lesional clones remained in scalp and blood.

Trimming pared 3 bases from V and 2 bases from J, leaving 14 bases between. This CDR3 has 16 amino acids. From germline, CDR1 is GTSNPN and CDR2 SVGIG (reference sequence). As to treatment: oral pan-JAK inhibitor, 5-10 mg twice daily. It was from alopecia areata patients that lesional scalp punch biopsies and peripheral blood were collected. Sequencing relied on a cDNA template that was reverse transcribed from extracted RNA. Assay used: immunoSEQ multiplex PCR; TCRdb lists only in-frame clones, some missing. This table has approximately 150,000 clones, around 58% appearing once. J is TRBJ2-6 and V is TRBV30; tentative D call: TRBD1 (5 bases). This clonotype was obtained from a human donor with alopecia areata. Sample: CD4+ T cells sorted from blood, taken at approximately week 56, from a patient treated with tofacitinib. The CDR3 nucleotides are TGTGCCTGGAGCGGTAGGGGCAGGGCTGGGGCCAACGTCCTGACTTTC. It encodes CAWSGRGRAGANVLTF.